The next 2 T cell receptor beta chains were all read from a single sample in a study of shared clonotypes between healthy human individuals. Assay: immunoSEQ multiplex PCR; the TCRdb copy retains only in-frame clones and omits some. Among 700,000 or so clones listed, about 78% were seen once. The sequenced sample was memory CD4+ T cells sorted from blood. The subset was: CD45RA-negative fraction. The receptors were gathered from a woman in her twenties or thirties in good health.

The rearrangement links TRBV28 to TRBJ2-1; 15 nucleotides line up with TRBD2. V shed 5 bases and J 10 bases; nucleotides not matched to a gene: 9. Looked up from germline, CDR1 is MDHEN and CDR2 is SYDVKM. The CDR3 contains 16 residues. CDR3 region: CASSTFGTSGRYEQFF. The CDR3 DNA sequence: TGTGCCAGCAGTACCTTCGGGACTAGCGGGAGGTACGAGCAGTTCTTC.

The CDR3 reads CAWSLAGGPSDEQYF. CDR3 sequence (DNA): TGTGCCTGGAGTCTAGCGGGAGGGCCGTCGGACGAGCAGTACTTC. The chain links TRBV30 to TRBJ2-5, with 12 positions matching TRBD2. TRBJ2-7 explains the end of the DNA better; the J call may be wrong. Per germline, CDR1 GTSNPN and CDR2 SVGIG (reference sequence). This CDR3 is 15 amino acids long.